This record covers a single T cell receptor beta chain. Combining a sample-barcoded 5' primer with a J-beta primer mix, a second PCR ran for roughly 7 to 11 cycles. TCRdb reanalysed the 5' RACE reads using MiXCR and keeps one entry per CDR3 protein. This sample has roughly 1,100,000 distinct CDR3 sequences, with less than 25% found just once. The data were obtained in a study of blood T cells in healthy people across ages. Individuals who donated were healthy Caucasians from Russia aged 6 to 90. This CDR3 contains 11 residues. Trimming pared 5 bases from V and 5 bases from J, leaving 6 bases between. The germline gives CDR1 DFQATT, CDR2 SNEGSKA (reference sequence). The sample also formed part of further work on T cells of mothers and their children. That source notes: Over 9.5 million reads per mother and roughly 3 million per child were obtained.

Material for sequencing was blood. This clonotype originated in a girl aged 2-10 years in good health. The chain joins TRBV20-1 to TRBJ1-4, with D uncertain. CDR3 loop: CSARVNEKLFF. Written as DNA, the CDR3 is TGCAGTGCTCGCGTGAATGAAAAACTGTTTTTT.